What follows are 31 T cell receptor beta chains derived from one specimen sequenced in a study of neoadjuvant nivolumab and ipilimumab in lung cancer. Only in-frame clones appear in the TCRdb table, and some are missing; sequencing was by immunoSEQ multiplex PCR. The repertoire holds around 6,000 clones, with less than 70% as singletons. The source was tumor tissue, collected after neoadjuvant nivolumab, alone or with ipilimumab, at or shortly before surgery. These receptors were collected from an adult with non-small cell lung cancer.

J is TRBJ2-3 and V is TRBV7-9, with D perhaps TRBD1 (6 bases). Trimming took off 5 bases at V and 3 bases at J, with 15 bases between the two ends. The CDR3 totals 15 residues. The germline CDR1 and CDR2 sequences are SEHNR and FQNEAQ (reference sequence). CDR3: CASSLQGSGTDTQYF. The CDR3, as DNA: TGTGCCAGCAGCCTACAGGGCTCGGGTACAGATACGCAGTATTTT. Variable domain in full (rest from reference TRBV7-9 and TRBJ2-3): DTGVSQNPRHKITKRGQNVTFRCDPISEHNRLYWYRQTLGQGPEFLTYFQNEAQLEKSRLLSDRFSAERPKGSFSTLEIQRTEQGDSAMYLCASSLQGSGTDTQYFGPGTRLTVL.

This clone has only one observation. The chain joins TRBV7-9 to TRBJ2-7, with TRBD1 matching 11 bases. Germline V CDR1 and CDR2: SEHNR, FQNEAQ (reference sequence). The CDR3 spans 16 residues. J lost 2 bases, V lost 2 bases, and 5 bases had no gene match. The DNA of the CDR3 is TGTGCCAGCAGCTTATTTGGGGGACAGGGGGCCTACGAGCAGTACTTC. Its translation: CASSLFGGQGAYEQYF.

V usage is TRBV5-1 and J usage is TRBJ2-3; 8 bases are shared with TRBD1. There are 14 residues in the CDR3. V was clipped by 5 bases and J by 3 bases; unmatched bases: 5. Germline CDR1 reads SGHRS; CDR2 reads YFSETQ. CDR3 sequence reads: CASRRGQATDTQYF. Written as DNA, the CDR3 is TGCGCCAGCAGGAGGGGACAGGCTACAGATACGCAGTATTTT.

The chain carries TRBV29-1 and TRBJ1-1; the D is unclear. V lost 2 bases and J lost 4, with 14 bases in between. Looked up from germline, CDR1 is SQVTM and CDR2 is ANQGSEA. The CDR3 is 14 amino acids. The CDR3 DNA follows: TGCAGCGTTGAAAGGTCGTTCTCCCTCACTGAAGCTTTCTTT. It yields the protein CSVERSFSLTEAFF.

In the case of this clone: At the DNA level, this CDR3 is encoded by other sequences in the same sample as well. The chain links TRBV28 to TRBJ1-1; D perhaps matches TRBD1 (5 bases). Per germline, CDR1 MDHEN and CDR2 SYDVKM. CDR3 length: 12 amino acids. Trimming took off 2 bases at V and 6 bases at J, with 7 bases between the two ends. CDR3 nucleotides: TGTGCCAGCAGTTTAAGAGGGGCTGAAGCTTTCTTT. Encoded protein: CASSLRGAEAFF. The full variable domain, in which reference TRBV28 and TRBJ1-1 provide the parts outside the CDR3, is DVKVTQSSRYLVKRTGEKVFLECVQDMDHENMFWYRQDPGLGLRLIYFSYDVKMKEKGDIPEGYSVSREKKERFSLILESASTNQTSMYLCASSLRGAEAFFGQGTRLTVV.

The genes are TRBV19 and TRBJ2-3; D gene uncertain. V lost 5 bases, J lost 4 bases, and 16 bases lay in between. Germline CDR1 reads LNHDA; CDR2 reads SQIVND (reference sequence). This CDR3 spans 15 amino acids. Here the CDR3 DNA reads TGTGCCAGTAGTCCGGGCCGTGGGTACGCAGATACGCAGTATTTT. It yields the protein CASSPGRGYADTQYF.

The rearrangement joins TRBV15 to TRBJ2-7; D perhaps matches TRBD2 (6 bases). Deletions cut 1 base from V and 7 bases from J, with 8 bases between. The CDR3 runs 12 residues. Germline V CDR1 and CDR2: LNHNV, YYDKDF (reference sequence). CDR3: CATSRVRGEQYF. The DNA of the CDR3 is TGTGCCACCAGCAGAGTTCGGGGGGAGCAGTACTTC.

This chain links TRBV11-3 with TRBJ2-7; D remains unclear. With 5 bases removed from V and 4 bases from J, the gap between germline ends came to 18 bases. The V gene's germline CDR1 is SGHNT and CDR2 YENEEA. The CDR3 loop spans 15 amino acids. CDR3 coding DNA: TGTGCCAGCAGCCCCGGCCTGGGTTATGGATACGAGCAGTACTTC. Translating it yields CASSPGLGYGYEQYF.

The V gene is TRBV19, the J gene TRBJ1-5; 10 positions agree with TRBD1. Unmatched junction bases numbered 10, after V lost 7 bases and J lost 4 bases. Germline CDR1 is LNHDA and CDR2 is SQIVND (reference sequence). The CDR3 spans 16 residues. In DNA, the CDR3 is TGTGCCAGTACCAAGGGACAGGGGCAAACGAATCAGCCCCAGCATTTT. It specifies CASTKGQGQTNQPQHF.

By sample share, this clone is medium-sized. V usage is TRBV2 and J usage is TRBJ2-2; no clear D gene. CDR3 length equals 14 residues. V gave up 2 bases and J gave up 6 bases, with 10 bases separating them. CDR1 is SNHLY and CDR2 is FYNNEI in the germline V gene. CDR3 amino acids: CASSESRAAGELFF. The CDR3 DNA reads TGTGCCAGCAGTGAATCTAGGGCCGCCGGGGAGCTGTTTTTT.

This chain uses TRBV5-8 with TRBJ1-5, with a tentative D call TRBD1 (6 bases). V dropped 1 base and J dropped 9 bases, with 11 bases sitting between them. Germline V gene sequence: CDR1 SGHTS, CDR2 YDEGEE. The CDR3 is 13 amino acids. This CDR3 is CASSLFSGAPQHF. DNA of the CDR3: TGTGCCAGCAGCTTGTTTTCAGGGGCGCCCCAGCATTTT.

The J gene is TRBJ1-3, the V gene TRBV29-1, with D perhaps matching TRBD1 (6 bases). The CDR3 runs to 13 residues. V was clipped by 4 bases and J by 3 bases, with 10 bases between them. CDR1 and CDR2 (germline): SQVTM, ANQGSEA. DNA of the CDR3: TGCAGCGTTGGGTCAGGGGTTGGAAACACCATATATTTT. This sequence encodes CSVGSGVGNTIYF.

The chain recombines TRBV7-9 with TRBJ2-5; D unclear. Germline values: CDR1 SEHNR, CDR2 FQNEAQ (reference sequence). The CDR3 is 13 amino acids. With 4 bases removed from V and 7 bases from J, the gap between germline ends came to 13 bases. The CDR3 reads CASSSDLGGTQYF. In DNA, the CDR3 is TGTGCCAGCAGCTCGGACCTAGGCGGGACCCAGTACTTC.

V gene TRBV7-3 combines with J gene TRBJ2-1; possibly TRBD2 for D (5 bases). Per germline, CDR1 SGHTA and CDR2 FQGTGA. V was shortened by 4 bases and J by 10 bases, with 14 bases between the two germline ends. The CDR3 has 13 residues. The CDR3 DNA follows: TGTGCCAGCAGCTCGGACTCCAATCAAGAGCAGTTCTTC. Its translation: CASSSDSNQEQFF.

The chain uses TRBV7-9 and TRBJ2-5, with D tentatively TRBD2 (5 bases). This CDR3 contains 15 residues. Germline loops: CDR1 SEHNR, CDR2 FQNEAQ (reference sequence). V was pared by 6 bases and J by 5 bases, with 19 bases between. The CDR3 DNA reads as TGTGCCAGCAGGTTCGCACCAGGTGGGAGTGAGACCCAGTACTTC. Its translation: CASRFAPGGSETQYF.

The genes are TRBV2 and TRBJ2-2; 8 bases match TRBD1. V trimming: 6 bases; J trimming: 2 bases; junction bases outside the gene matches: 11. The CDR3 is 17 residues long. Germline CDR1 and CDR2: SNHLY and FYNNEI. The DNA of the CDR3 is TGTGCCAGCAGCGAGGGACAGGTGCCAACAAACACCGGGGAGCTGTTTTTT. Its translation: CASSEGQVPTNTGELFF.

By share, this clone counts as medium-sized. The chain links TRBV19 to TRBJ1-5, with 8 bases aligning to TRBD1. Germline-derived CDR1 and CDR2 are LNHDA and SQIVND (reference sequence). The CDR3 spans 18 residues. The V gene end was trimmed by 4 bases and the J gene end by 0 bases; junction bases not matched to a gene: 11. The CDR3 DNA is TGTGCCAGTAGTAAAGACAGGGGAGGAATTCGTAGCAATCAGCCCCAGCATTTT. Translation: CASSKDRGGIRSNQPQHF.

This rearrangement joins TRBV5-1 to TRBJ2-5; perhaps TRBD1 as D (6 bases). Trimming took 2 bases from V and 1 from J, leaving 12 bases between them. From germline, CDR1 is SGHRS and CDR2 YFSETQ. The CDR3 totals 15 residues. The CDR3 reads CASSFNTGIQETQYF. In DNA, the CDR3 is TGCGCCAGCAGCTTCAACACAGGGATCCAAGAGACCCAGTACTTC. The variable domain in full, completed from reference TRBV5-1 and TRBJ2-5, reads KAGVTQTPRYLIKTRGQQVTLSCSPISGHRSVSWYQQTPGQGLQFLFEYFSETQRNKGNFPGRFSGRQFSNSRSEMNVSTLELGDSALYLCASSFNTGIQETQYFGPGTRLLVL.

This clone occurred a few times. CDR3 loop: CASSRASADARDEQFF. In nucleotides, the CDR3 is TGTGCCAGTAGTCGGGCTAGCGCGGATGCTCGCGATGAGCAGTTCTTC. The chain links TRBV19 to TRBJ2-1; TRBD2 might be the D (6 bases). This CDR3 is built from 16 residues. Trimming left V 5 bases short and J 8 bases short, with 22 bases between. Per germline, CDR1 LNHDA and CDR2 SQIVND (reference sequence).

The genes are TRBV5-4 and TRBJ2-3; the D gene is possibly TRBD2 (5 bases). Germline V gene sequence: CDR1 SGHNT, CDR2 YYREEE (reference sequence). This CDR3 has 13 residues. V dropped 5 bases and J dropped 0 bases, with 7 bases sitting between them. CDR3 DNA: TGTGCCAGCAGGCCGGGGAGCACAGATACGCAGTATTTT. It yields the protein CASRPGSTDTQYF.

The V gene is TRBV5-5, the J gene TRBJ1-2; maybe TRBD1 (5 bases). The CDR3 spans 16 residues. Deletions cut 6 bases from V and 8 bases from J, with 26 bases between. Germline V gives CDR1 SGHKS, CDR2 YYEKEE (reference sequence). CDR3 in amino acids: CASTPPPLGREGGYTF. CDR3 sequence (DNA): TGTGCCAGCACCCCTCCCCCCCTAGGCAGGGAGGGAGGCTACACCTTC.

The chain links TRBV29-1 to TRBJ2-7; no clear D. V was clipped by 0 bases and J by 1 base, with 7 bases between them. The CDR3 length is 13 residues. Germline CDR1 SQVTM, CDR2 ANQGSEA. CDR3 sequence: CSVEDSGSYEQYF. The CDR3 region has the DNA TGCAGCGTTGAAGACTCAGGTTCCTACGAGCAGTACTTC.

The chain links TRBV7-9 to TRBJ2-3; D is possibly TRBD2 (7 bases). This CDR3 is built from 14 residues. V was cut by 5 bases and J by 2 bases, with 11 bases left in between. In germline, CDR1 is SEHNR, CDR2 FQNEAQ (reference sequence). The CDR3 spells CASSRGADTDTQYF. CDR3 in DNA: TGTGCCAGCAGCCGGGGGGCGGACACAGATACGCAGTATTTT.

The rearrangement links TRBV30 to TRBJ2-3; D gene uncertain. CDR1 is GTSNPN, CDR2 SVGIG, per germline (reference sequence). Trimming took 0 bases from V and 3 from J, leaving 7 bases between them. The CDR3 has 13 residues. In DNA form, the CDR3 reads TGTGCCTGGAGTGTCCTTGCTACAGATACGCAGTATTTT. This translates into CAWSVLATDTQYF.

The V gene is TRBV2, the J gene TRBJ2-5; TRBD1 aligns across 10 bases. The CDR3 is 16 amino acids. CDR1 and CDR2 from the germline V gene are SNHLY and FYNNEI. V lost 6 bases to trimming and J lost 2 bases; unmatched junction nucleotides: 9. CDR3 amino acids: CASSHRDRGSQETQYF. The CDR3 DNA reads TGTGCCAGCAGCCATAGGGACAGGGGAAGTCAAGAGACCCAGTACTTC.

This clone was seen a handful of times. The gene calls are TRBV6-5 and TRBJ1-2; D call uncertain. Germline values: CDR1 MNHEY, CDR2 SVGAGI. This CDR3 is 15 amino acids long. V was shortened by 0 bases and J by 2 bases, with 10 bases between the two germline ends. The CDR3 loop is CASSYSGLGNYGYTF. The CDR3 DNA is TGTGCCAGCAGTTACTCTGGCTTAGGGAACTATGGCTACACCTTC.

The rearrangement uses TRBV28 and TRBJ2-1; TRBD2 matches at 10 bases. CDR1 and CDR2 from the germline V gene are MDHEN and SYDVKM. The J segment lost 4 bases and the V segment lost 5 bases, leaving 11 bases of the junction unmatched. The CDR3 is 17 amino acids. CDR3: CASSPIPAGGPYNEQFF. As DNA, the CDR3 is TGTGCCAGCAGTCCCATACCAGCGGGAGGGCCGTACAATGAGCAGTTCTTC.

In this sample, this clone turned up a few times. CDR3 amino acids: CASSAGRSNTEAFF. The CDR3 DNA reads TGCGCCAGCAGCGCCGGACGGTCGAACACTGAAGCTTTCTTT. V and J are TRBV5-1 and TRBJ1-1; unclear D gene. Trimming cost V 4 bases and J 1 base, with 11 bases left between them. There are 14 residues in the CDR3. The germline V gene has CDR1 SGHRS and CDR2 YFSETQ.

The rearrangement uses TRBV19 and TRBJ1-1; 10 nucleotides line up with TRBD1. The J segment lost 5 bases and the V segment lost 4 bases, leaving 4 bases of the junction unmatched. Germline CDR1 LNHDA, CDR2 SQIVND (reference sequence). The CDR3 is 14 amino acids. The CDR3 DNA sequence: TGTGCCAGTAGTACGCCGGGACAGGGGACTGAAGCTTTCTTT. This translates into CASSTPGQGTEAFF.

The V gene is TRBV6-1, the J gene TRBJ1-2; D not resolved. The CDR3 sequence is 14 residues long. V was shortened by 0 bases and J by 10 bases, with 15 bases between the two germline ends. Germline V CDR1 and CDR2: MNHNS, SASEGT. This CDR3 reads CASSEASQRYDYTF. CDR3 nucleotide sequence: TGTGCCAGCAGTGAAGCTAGCCAGAGGTACGACTACACCTTC.

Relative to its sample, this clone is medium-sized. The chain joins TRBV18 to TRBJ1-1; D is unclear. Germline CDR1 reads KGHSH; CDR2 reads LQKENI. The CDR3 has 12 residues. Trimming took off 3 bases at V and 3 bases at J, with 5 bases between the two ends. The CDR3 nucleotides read TGTGCCAGCTCACCGTGGGACACTGAAGCTTTCTTT. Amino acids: CASSPWDTEAFF.